This T cell receptor (beta chain) was profiled in a study of T cells after yellow fever vaccination. Broader study findings: Among primary-vaccination clones, most reappeared after the booster, at 96% for CD4 and more than 85% for CD8. By day 5 rather than day 15, the secondary response had peaked, though it was weaker. It was a small share of clonotypes that appeared in both CD4 and CD8 compartments. Abundant clonotypes from the bulk population could have been carried over as contaminants into FACS-sorted repertoires.

As regards this clonotype: Its target is unknown.

MiXCR was run by TCRdb on the 5' RACE reads, yielding one entry per CDR3 protein. The sample yields approximately 300,000 distinct CDR3 sequences, 13% seen once. CDR3 length: 18 residues. The germline gives CDR1 SGHAT, CDR2 FQNNGV. The V end lost 2 bases, the J end lost 5 bases, and 22 bases lay between the germline ends. The starting material was CD4+ T cells sorted from PBMCs, obtained 45 days after the yellow fever booster vaccination. The sequence derives from a man aged 25 to 45 who received the YFV17D yellow fever vaccine. V and J are TRBV11-2 and TRBJ2-1; D gene ambiguous. CDR3 nucleotides: TGTGCCAGCAGCTTACAACTTTGGGGTACGATAGTCCACAATGAGCAGTTCTTC. Translation: CASSLQLWGTIVHNEQFF. The full variable domain, completed using reference TRBV11-2 and TRBJ2-1, is EAGVAQSPRYKIIEKRQSVAFWCNPISGHATLYWYQQILGQGPKLLIQFQNNGVVDDSQLPKDRFSAERLKGVDSTLKIQPAKLEDSAVYLCASSLQLWGTIVHNEQFFGPGTRLTVL.